Shown below are 2 T cell receptor beta chains from a single sample sequenced in a study of glioma-infiltrating T cells after dendritic cell vaccination listed by TCRdb under 2016. Library construction relied on the immunoSEQ multiplex PCR assay. TCRdb provides this immuneACCESS table in a form limited to in-frame rearrangements. Some clones are lacking; in checked studies, under half of them reflect an unresolved V gene, and why the rest are absent is not known. A total of nearly 85,000 clones appear in this sample, 80% to 90% of them only once. Jointly, the top ten make up approximately 2.9% of the sample. The source was blood, collected before dendritic cell vaccination. The receptors derive from a human donor with glioblastoma.

The V gene is TRBV18, the J gene TRBJ2-7; 9 bases map to TRBD1. V was pared by 2 bases and J by 0 bases, with 5 bases of the junction left unmatched. The CDR3 is 16 amino acids. Germline values: CDR1 KGHSH, CDR2 LQKENI. CDR3 amino acids: CASSPTLQGASYEQYF. DNA for the CDR3: TGTGCCAGCTCACCAACCCTACAGGGGGCCTCCTACGAGCAGTACTTC.

The V call is TRBV10-3, the J call TRBJ1-2; weak D call: TRBD1 (6 bases). This CDR3 has 16 amino acids. CDR1 is ENHRY, CDR2 SYGVKD, per germline. V was shortened by 3 bases and J by 6 bases, with 20 bases between the two germline ends. CDR3 in DNA: TGTGCCATCAGTGACCGGGGAACAGGGAATGCGCATGGCTACACCTTC. This encodes CAISDRGTGNAHGYTF.